This T cell receptor beta chain was captured by sequencing in a study of T cell clones after liver transplantation. Study-wide context: Liver transplant recipients had immunosuppression withdrawal attempted within 2 years. Patients counted as tolerant after at least one year off all immunosuppression, enzymes not exceeding twice normal. HCV positivity affected three of eight recipients; the rest lacked autoimmune or viral indications.

In regard to this clone: Its cognate antigen is unknown.

The CDR3 covers 11 residues. V was shortened by 7 bases and J by 3 bases, with 5 bases between the two germline ends. Germline lookup yields CDR1 SEHNR and CDR2 FQNEAQ (reference sequence). Assay: immunoSEQ multiplex PCR; the TCRdb copy retains only in-frame clones and omits some. Among around 110,000 clones, 90% were seen once, and the ten largest hold approximately 0.84%. Study results and limitations: Donor-reactive sequences fell more than third party-reactive ones, suggesting partial deletion.

The input for sequencing was CD4+ T cells from blood, taken 12 months after liver transplant. This TCR came from a human patient who received a liver transplant. A subset of T cells may come from the graft donor. The V and J genes are TRBV7-9 and TRBJ2-3; D gene ambiguous. The CDR3 here is CASTSTDTQYF. The CDR3 DNA sequence: TGTGCCAGCACCTCTACAGATACGCAGTATTTT.